This T cell receptor beta chain originates from a study of shared clonotypes between healthy human individuals. CDR3 length: 13 residues. With 1 base clipped from V and 15 bases from J, the junction kept 9 bases outside the gene matches. Germline CDR1 SGHAT, CDR2 FQNNGV. On this clone: The antigen is unknown.

Sequencing used immunoSEQ multiplex PCR; TCRdb keeps in-frame clones, though not all of them. The table records more than 80,000 clones, less than 80% of them present only once. General observations from the study: In this cohort, only blood was sampled, and tissue repertoires likely differ. An effect of sequencing depth on clonotype sharing among donors was expected.

V usage is TRBV11-2 and J usage is TRBJ2-4, with 7 positions matching TRBD1. The sequence was obtained from a young man in good health. Source material: memory CD8+ T cells sorted from blood. Subset: CD45RO+ cells pooled with CCR7-negative TemRA cells. CDR3 bases: TGTGCCAGCAGCTTAGGTAGTGGCAACAGGGGGTACTTC. Translating gives CASSLGSGNRGYF. Using reference TRBV11-2 and TRBJ2-4 for the parts outside the CDR3, the full variable domain is EAGVAQSPRYKIIEKRQSVAFWCNPISGHATLYWYQQILGQGPKLLIQFQNNGVVDDSQLPKDRFSAERLKGVDSTLKIQPAKLEDSAVYLCASSLGSGNRGYFGAGTRLSVL.